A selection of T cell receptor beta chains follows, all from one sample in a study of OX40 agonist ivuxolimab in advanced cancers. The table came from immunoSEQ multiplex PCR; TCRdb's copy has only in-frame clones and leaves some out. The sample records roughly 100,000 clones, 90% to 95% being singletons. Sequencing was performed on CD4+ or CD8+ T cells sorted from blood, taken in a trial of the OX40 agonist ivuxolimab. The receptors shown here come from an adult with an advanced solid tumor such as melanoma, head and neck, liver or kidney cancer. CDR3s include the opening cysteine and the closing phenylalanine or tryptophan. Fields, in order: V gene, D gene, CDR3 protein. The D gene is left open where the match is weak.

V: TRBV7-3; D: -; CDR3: CASSSGGGGAGYEQYF
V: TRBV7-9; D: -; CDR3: CASSLLLGMGRTRTQYF
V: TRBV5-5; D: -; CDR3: CASSLAGSTGANVLTF
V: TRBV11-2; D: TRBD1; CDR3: CASSLHDRGPEAFF
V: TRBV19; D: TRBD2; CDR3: CASSSTSGGYQETQYF
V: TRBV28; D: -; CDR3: CASGGTEGLANEKLFF
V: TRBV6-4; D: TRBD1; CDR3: CASSRDRVHEQFF
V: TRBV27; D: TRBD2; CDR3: CASSLQPGLAGTDTQYF
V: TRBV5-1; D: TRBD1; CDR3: CASRPGQGDYGYTF
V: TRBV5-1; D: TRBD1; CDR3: CASRGQGSGNTIYF
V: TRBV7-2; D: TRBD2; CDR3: CASSRRTSGRETQYF
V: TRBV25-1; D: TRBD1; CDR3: CASTQTGTTNEKLFF
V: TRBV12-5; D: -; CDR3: CASGRDGIEVAKNIQYF
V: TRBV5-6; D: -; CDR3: CASSWTPRGQPQHF
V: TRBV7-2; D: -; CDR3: CASSLARTNYGYTF
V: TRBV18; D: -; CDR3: CASSQGGRNTIYF
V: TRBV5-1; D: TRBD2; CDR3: CASSRSSGISHGETQYF
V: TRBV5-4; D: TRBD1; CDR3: CASSHPGQGDGYTF
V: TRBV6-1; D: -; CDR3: CASSEVVLGETQYF
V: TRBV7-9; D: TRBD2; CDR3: CASSLTSGAGNEQFF
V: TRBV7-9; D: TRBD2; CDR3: CASSFGTSGSTDTQYF
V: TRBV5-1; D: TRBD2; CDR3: CASSFDSGRAGEQYF
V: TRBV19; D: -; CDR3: CASSRDPAGETQYF
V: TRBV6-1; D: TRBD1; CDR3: CASSGTGGLDTQYF
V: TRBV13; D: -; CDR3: CASSHYRDPAGNTIYF
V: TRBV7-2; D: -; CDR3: CASSSSTYGYTF
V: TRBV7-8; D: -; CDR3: CASSLAQGNYGYTF
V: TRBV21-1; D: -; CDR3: CASEENRGPSSGNTIYF
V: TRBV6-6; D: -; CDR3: CATLSGRGYGYTF
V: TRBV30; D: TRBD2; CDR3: CAWSVTSGEQFF
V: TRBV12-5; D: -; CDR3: CASGLTRLGETQYF
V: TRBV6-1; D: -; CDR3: CASSLGGYTF
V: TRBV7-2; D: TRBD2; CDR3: CASSLSLAGGSNEQFF
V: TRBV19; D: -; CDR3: CASSAGRYYGYTF
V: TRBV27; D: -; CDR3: CASSFTAYLRKQYF
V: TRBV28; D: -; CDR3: CASTQFQGDIQYF
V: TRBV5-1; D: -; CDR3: CASSLQGYNYGYTF
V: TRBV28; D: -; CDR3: CASSPGRGPGTDTQYF
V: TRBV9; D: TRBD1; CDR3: CASSPRGQETQYF
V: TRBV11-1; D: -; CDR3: CASSLGRTHSGANVLTF
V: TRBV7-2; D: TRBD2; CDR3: CASSLGVLAGGYEQYF
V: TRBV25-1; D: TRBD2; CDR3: CASSGLQGLAAYEQYF
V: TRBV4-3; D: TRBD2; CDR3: CASGRASSYNEQFF
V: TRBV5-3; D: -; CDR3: CARSLLRVVGNEQFF
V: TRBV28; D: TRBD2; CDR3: CASSPRGRTSGRREQYF
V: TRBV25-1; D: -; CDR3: CASSEWGGANYGYTF
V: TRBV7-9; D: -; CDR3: CASSPTGGWGYEQYF
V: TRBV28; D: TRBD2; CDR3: CASRRGGLYEQYF
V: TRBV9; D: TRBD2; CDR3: CASNPGLAKPYEQYF
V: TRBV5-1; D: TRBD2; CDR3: CASSLFGLAGGPTDTQYF
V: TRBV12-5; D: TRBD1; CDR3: CASGGAGGLGNTIYF
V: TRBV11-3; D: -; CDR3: CASRGAPDTQYF
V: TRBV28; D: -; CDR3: CASSLPGTGNSPLHF
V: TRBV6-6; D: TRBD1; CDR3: CASSYSRQGSNYEQYF
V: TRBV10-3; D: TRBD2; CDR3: CATHSGSTDTQYF